The TCR beta chain described here comes from a study of T cell repertoires in cytomegalovirus infection. Germline V gene data show CDR1 as MNHEY and CDR2 as SVGEGT. The J segment lost 1 base and the V segment lost 6 bases, leaving 6 bases of the junction unmatched. The CDR3 is 15 residues long. This clonotype was recorded a few times. Its antigen is currently unknown. Via MiXCR, TCRdb re-called the reads, giving one row per CDR3 protein. The sample holds 360,000 or so distinct CDR3 sequences, around a third seen once. The source material was cultured PBMCs, sampled from culture after CMV antigen stimulation. The chain is built from TRBV6-2 or TRBV6-3 and TRBJ2-7, with 10 nucleotides matching TRBD2. The source is a human donor in good health (CMV status not recorded). Some clones in this sample may be carry-over from other donors' samples. Written as DNA, the CDR3 is TGTGCCAGCAGCTCCTGGACTAGCGGATCCTACGAGCAGTACTTC. Its translation: CASSSWTSGSYEQYF.